The 25 T cell receptor beta chains listed next were all sequenced from one sample in a study of early T cells in non-severe SARS-CoV-2 infection. In TCRdb, the 5' RACE reads were re-called with MiXCR into one record per CDR3 protein. The sample has 86,000 or so distinct CDR3 sequences, over 5% seen once. Source material: whole blood. Receptor source: an adult who was a healthcare worker with PCR-confirmed SARS-CoV-2 infection or an uninfected control (not recorded which).

In its sample, this clonotype was seen a few times. V is TRBV5-1 and J is TRBJ2-1; a possible D gene is TRBD2 (5 bases). In germline, CDR1 is SGHRS, CDR2 YFSETQ. CDR3 size: 15 residues. The V end was cut by 0 bases, the J end by 0 bases, with 7 bases between. The CDR3 nucleotides read TGCGCCAGCAGCTTGGACGGGGTCTCCTACAATGAGCAGTTCTTC. Translation: CASSLDGVSYNEQFF.

The CDR3 bases are TGCAGTGCTAGAGCTAGCGGGAGTTGGGAAGAGACCCAGTACTTC. Its translation: CSARASGSWEETQYF. The rearrangement links TRBV20-1 to TRBJ2-5; 10 bases are a match to TRBD2. V lost 1 base, J lost 3 bases, and 5 bases stayed unmatched. Germline CDR1 DFQATT, CDR2 SNEGSKA (reference sequence). The CDR3 sequence is 15 residues long.

This clonotype was seen repeatedly, ten times or more. The junction departs from germline at one end; a sequencing error may be responsible. V usage is TRBV7-9 and J usage is TRBJ2-1, with D perhaps TRBD2 (6 bases). This CDR3 contains 9 residues. Germline assignment: CDR1 SEHNR and CDR2 FQNEAQ (reference sequence). CDR3 protein: CASSSMGGF. The CDR3 bases are TGTGCCAGCAGCTCGATGGGGGGCTTC.

This clonotype was seen many times. The V and J genes are TRBV20-1 and TRBJ2-2, with 10 bases lining up with TRBD2. CDR1 is DFQATT and CDR2 is SNEGSKA in the germline V gene (reference sequence). CDR3 length: 15 amino acids. Unmatched junction bases numbered 2, after V lost 2 bases and J lost 2 bases. CDR3 bases: TGCAGTGCTAGAAGCGGGAGGGGAAACACCGGGGAGCTGTTTTTT. Its translation is CSARSGRGNTGELFF.

The chain is built from TRBV29-1 and TRBJ2-2; the match to TRBD1 covers 9 bases. The germline V gene has CDR1 SQVTM and CDR2 ANQGSEA. The CDR3 loop spans 18 amino acids. V was pared by 2 bases and J by 6 bases, with 16 bases of the junction left unmatched. CDR3 bases: TGCAGCGTTGAACACAGGGGGCGCGAAATCTTGTTCTCCGGGGAGCTGTTTTTT. It translates to CSVEHRGREILFSGELFF.

The CDR3: CASSFNPYEQFF. The DNA of the CDR3 is TGCGCCAGCAGCTTTAACCCGTATGAGCAGTTCTTC. The chain joins TRBV5-1 to TRBJ2-1; no firm D call. V lost 2 bases, J lost 8 bases, and 8 bases lay in between. Germline-derived CDR1 and CDR2 are SGHRS and YFSETQ. CDR3 length: 12 amino acids.

The chain combines TRBV20-1 with TRBJ2-1; a possible D gene is TRBD2 (5 bases). The germline gives CDR1 DFQATT, CDR2 SNEGSKA (reference sequence). This CDR3 comprises 13 residues. The V gene lost 6 bases and the J gene lost 5 bases, with 14 bases spanning the gap. The CDR3 DNA sequence: TGCAGTGCGTCCAAGGACTTAGACAATGAGCAGTTCTTC. This gives the protein CSASKDLDNEQFF.

This chain's CDR3 is CASSPGQAGGSPQHF. CDR3 nucleotide sequence: TGTGCCAGCAGCCCTGGACAGGCGGGAGGTTCTCCCCAGCATTTT. The chain carries TRBV7-2 and TRBJ1-5; 7 bases are a match to TRBD1. This CDR3 comprises 15 residues. Germline V gene data show CDR1 as SGHTA and CDR2 as FQGNSA. V lost 5 bases, J lost 10 bases, and 14 bases stayed unmatched.

This clonotype was recorded a few times. This chain uses TRBV28 with TRBJ1-2, with D hard to call. V dropped 7 bases and J dropped 2 bases, with 11 bases sitting between them. Germline V gives CDR1 MDHEN, CDR2 SYDVKM. The CDR3 sequence is 13 residues long. The CDR3 loop reads CASTPLSNYGYTF. CDR3 sequence (DNA): TGTGCCAGCACCCCGTTAAGCAACTATGGCTACACCTTC.

This clonotype was counted ten times or more. The V call is TRBV10-2, the J call TRBJ1-2; a weak D match, TRBD1 (5 bases). The CDR3 is 12 amino acids. Trimming pared 9 bases from V and 2 bases from J, leaving 10 bases between. Germline V gene lookup returns CDR1 WSHSY and CDR2 SAAADI. CDR3: CASAGQNYGYTF. CDR3 nucleotide sequence: TGCGCCAGTGCAGGGCAAAACTATGGCTACACCTTC.

This clonotype was seen a few times. The V call is TRBV6-6, the J call TRBJ2-1, with TRBD2 matching 14 bases. The germline V gene has CDR1 MNHNY and CDR2 SVGAGI (reference sequence). V dropped 6 bases and J dropped 6; count of bases not matched to a gene: 1. The CDR3 spans 14 residues. The CDR3 DNA sequence: TGTGCCAGCAGGACTAGCGGGAGGGCCAATGAGCAGTTCTTC. Translated: CASRTSGRANEQFF.

At least ten counts were recorded for this clonotype. The rearrangement joins TRBV6-1 to TRBJ2-2, with TRBD1 as a possible D gene (6 bases). Germline lookup yields CDR1 MNHNS and CDR2 SASEGT. This CDR3 is 17 amino acids long. V was trimmed by 2 bases and J by 0 bases, leaving 13 bases between them. CDR3 region: CASSEWRTASNTGELFF. Here the CDR3 DNA reads TGTGCCAGCAGTGAATGGAGGACAGCTTCGAACACCGGGGAGCTGTTTTTT.

This clonotype was seen many times. This chain joins TRBV7-2 and TRBJ1-1; D ambiguous. The ends were cut back, 5 bases at V and 2 bases at J, with 15 bases in the middle. Germline assignment: CDR1 SGHTA and CDR2 FQGNSA. The CDR3 totals 15 residues. CDR3 DNA sequence: TGTGCCAGCAGCCCAAGAGGAACTACTAACACTGAAGCTTTCTTT. Translation: CASSPRGTTNTEAFF. Complete variable domain (other parts from reference TRBV7-2 and TRBJ1-1): GAGVSQSPSNKVTEKGKDVELRCDPISGHTALYWYRQSLGQGLEFLIYFQGNSAPDKSGLPSDRFSAERTGGSVSTLTIQRTQQEDSAVYLCASSPRGTTNTEAFFGQGTRLTVV.

V gene TRBV20-1 combines with J gene TRBJ2-3; D might be TRBD1 (6 bases). Germline assignment: CDR1 DFQATT and CDR2 SNEGSKA (reference sequence). Trimming stripped 5 bases from V and 2 bases from J, with 14 bases between. CDR3 size: 14 residues. The CDR3 nucleotides are TGCAGTGCTGGGGGCCAGGGCTTCACAGATACGCAGTATTTT. Protein: CSAGGQGFTDTQYF.

This clonotype was seen at least ten times. The CDR3, as DNA: TGCGCCAGCAGTGAGGACGGGGGCAACTACAATGAGCAGTTCTTC. This translates into CASSEDGGNYNEQFF. V is TRBV10-2 and J is TRBJ2-1, with D possibly called TRBD1 or TRBD2 (6 bases each). The length of the CDR3 is 15 residues. Germline-derived CDR1 and CDR2 are WSHSY and SAAADI. V dropped 2 bases and J dropped 3 bases, with 11 bases sitting between them.

The chain uses TRBV7-2 and TRBJ2-7, with D maybe TRBD2 (6 bases). Trimming cost V 5 bases and J 3 bases, with 11 bases left between them. Germline CDR1 SGHTA, CDR2 FQGNSA. The CDR3 has 13 amino acids. The CDR3 here is CASSNMGGYEQYF. The CDR3 DNA reads as TGTGCCAGCAGCAACATGGGAGGCTACGAGCAGTACTTC.

For the CDR3, the DNA is TGTGCAAGTCGCTCGTTCCTCATTATGACGCAGTATTTT. It specifies CASRSFLIMTQYF. The chain links TRBV12-2 to TRBJ2-3. TRBV12-2 is recorded as a pseudogene. The CDR3 is made up of 13 amino acids.

This clonotype came up many times. The CDR3 DNA is TGTGCCACCAGCAGAGATCTAGGGACCAATTCACCCCTCCACTTT. This gives the protein CATSRDLGTNSPLHF. The chain uses TRBV15 and TRBJ1-6; maybe TRBD1 (5 bases). CDR3 length: 15 amino acids. The germline V and J ends were trimmed by 0 bases and 7 bases, with 10 bases remaining between them. Germline lookup yields CDR1 LNHNV and CDR2 YYDKDF (reference sequence). The full variable domain, with the rest looked up from reference TRBV15 and TRBJ1-6, is DAMVIQNPRYQVTQFGKPVTLSCSQTLNHNVMYWYQQKSSQAPKLLFHYYDKDFNNEADTPDNFQSRRPNTSFCFLDIRSPGLGDTAMYLCATSRDLGTNSPLHFGNGTRLTVT.

This clonotype appeared a few times. The rearrangement joins TRBV3-1 to TRBJ1-5; tentatively, D is TRBD1 (5 bases). The CDR3 extends over 16 amino acids. In germline, CDR1 is LGHDT, CDR2 YNNKEL (reference sequence). The ends were cut back, 1 base at V and 6 bases at J, with 16 bases in the middle. The CDR3 protein is CASSQGIGAPGQPQHF. The CDR3 DNA reads TGTGCCAGCAGCCAAGGCATAGGGGCGCCGGGTCAGCCCCAGCATTTT.

There are many counts of this clonotype. This may be a read error, as it is one base from a much larger clone. The chain recombines TRBV25-1 with TRBJ2-3, with D possibly TRBD1 on 5 matching bases. The CDR3 covers 18 residues. The ends were cut back, 7 bases at V and 2 bases at J, with 25 bases in the middle. Germline V CDR1 and CDR2: MGHDK, SYGVNS. CDR3 sequence: CASNDTPDGAGPTDTQYF. CDR3 DNA sequence: TGTGCCAGCAATGATACCCCTGATGGGGCAGGGCCCACAGATACGCAGTATTTT.

This clonotype was counted only a few times. The chain has TRBV4-3 and TRBJ2-2; 7 bases fit TRBD2. The CDR3 has 17 amino acids. V shed 5 bases, J shed 4 bases, and the junction held 13 bases outside the gene matches. The V gene's germline CDR1 is LGHNA and CDR2 YSLEER. The CDR3 region is CASSRTSGNGVTGELFF. CDR3 DNA: TGCGCCAGCAGCAGAACAAGCGGGAATGGTGTCACCGGGGAGCTGTTTTTT.

V and J are TRBV11-2 and TRBJ2-3; 12 bases fit TRBD2. CDR3 size: 15 residues. Per germline, CDR1 SGHAT and CDR2 FQNNGV. The V segment lost 1 base and the J segment 5 bases; nucleotides outside the gene matches: 1. Here the CDR3 reads CASSLGTSGKDTQYF. CDR3 nucleotide sequence: TGTGCCAGCAGCTTAGGGACTAGCGGGAAAGATACGCAGTATTTT. The variable domain in full, completed from reference TRBV11-2 and TRBJ2-3, reads EAGVAQSPRYKIIEKRQSVAFWCNPISGHATLYWYQQILGQGPKLLIQFQNNGVVDDSQLPKDRFSAERLKGVDSTLKIQPAKLEDSAVYLCASSLGTSGKDTQYFGPGTRLTVL.

There are many counts of this clonotype. The chain joins TRBV29-1 to TRBJ2-3; TRBD1 or TRBD2 may be the D gene (6 bases each). The CDR3 contains 14 residues. From germline, CDR1 is SQVTM and CDR2 ANQGSEA. The V gene lost 4 bases and the J gene lost 0 bases, with 11 bases spanning the gap. CDR3 sequence: CSVAAGHSTDTQYF. In DNA form, the CDR3 reads TGCAGCGTTGCGGCGGGACATAGCACAGATACGCAGTATTTT.

The CDR3 DNA is TGTGCCGCGACCGCCCAGACCTACGAGCAGTACTTC. Amino acid sequence: CAATAQTYEQYF. The chain combines TRBV6-1 with TRBJ2-7; no firm D call. The CDR3 loop spans 12 amino acids. The germline V gene has CDR1 MNHNS and CDR2 SASEGT. V was trimmed by 11 bases and J by 2 bases, leaving 13 bases between them.

This clonotype has just a few counts. In DNA, the CDR3 is TGTGCCGTTACTCGGGGGAGCTCCTATAATTCACCCCTCCACTTT. This translates into CAVTRGSSYNSPLHF. The rearrangement joins TRBV7-2 to TRBJ1-6; maybe TRBD1 (5 bases). The germline V and J ends were trimmed by 11 bases and 0 bases, with 14 bases remaining between them. Germline assignment: CDR1 SGHTA and CDR2 FQGNSA. This CDR3 contains 15 residues. The full variable domain, with the rest looked up from reference TRBV7-2 and TRBJ1-6, is GAGVSQSPSNKVTEKGKDVELRCDPISGHTALYWYRQSLGQGLEFLIYFQGNSAPDKSGLPSDRFSAERTGGSVSTLTIQRTQQEDSAVYLCAVTRGSSYNSPLHFGNGTRLTVT.